These 7 T cell receptor beta chains were all obtained from the same sample, sequenced in a study of blood T cell repertoires in COVID-19. Assay: immunoSEQ multiplex PCR; the TCRdb copy retains only in-frame clones and omits some. This table has over 40,000 clones, about 82% appearing once. Sequenced material: peripheral blood. Source of these receptors: a human donor in a cohort sampled during active COVID-19.

V and J are TRBV4-1 and TRBJ2-2; perhaps TRBD1 as D (6 bases). Germline-derived CDR1 and CDR2 are MGHRA and YSYEKL. V lost 4 bases and J lost 6, with 21 bases in between. The CDR3 spans 17 residues. The CDR3 DNA is TGCGCCAGCAGCCCTCGATACAGGGACCTCATGGCCGGGGAGCTGTTTTTT. This gives the protein CASSPRYRDLMAGELFF.

The genes are TRBV5-1 and TRBJ2-3; 12 nucleotides line up with TRBD1. V lost 3 bases and J lost 6; bases outside the gene matches: 5. CDR3 length equals 15 residues. Germline CDR1 and CDR2: SGHRS and YFSETQ. In nucleotides, the CDR3 is TGCGCCAGCAGCTCCACGGGACAGGGGGCTGATACGCAGTATTTT. This codes for CASSSTGQGADTQYF.

V and J are TRBV11-2 and TRBJ1-2; tentatively, D is TRBD1 (6 bases). Trimming pared 0 bases from V and 7 bases from J, leaving 12 bases between. The germline V gene has CDR1 SGHAT and CDR2 FQNNGV. The CDR3 totals 14 residues. DNA of the CDR3: TGTGCCAGCAGCTTAGATGCAGGGGCAGGTGGCTACACCTTC. This codes for CASSLDAGAGGYTF.

The chain uses TRBV19 and TRBJ1-4; 9 nucleotides line up with TRBD1. CDR1 and CDR2 (germline): LNHDA, SQIVND (reference sequence). CDR3 size: 14 residues. The trim removed 7 bases at V and 7 bases at J, leaving 7 bases unmatched. The CDR3 loop reads CASTGQGYGEKLFF. As DNA, the CDR3 is TGTGCCAGTACCGGACAGGGGTATGGTGAAAAACTGTTTTTT.

V is TRBV5-1 and J is TRBJ1-1; TRBD1 agrees at 9 bases. V was pared by 6 bases and J by 5 bases, with 14 bases of the junction left unmatched. The CDR3 loop spans 16 amino acids. Germline lookup yields CDR1 SGHRS and CDR2 YFSETQ. In DNA, the CDR3 is TGCGCCAGCACCTATTCGGGACAGGGTGGTGGGACTGAAGCTTTCTTT. Translating gives CASTYSGQGGGTEAFF.

The chain recombines TRBV12-3 or TRBV12-4 with TRBJ2-1; weak D call: TRBD2 (5 bases). The CDR3 has 12 residues. Trimming pared 7 bases from V and 4 bases from J, leaving 8 bases between. Here the CDR3 DNA reads TGTGCCAGCAAGGCGGGTTACAATGAGCAGTTCTTC. Its translation is CASKAGYNEQFF.

The sample holds a few counts of this clone. The genes are TRBV5-4 and TRBJ2-1; the D gene is possibly TRBD1 (6 bases). V was clipped by 1 base and J by 7 bases, with 15 bases between them. This CDR3 is built from 15 residues. Per germline, CDR1 SGHNT and CDR2 YYREEE (reference sequence). The CDR3 region has the DNA TGTGCCAGCAGCTTGATACAGGGTCGAGCTAATGAGCAGTTCTTC. Its protein product is CASSLIQGRANEQFF.